These 8 T cell receptor beta chains share one sample of origin, sequenced in a study of blood T cell repertoires in COVID-19. Clones were read by immunoSEQ multiplex PCR, and TCRdb kept only the in-frame ones, dropping some. The sample yields approximately 190,000 clones, roughly 82% seen once. Sequenced: peripheral blood. Receptors originate from a woman in her fifties or sixties with COVID-19, enrolled during active disease.

CDR3 bases: TGTGCCAGCAGCTTAGATGCGGGGGGGAAATACAATGAGCAGTTCTTC. The encoded protein is CASSLDAGGKYNEQFF. This chain links TRBV11-1 with TRBJ2-1, with 9 bases matching TRBD2. The V gene's germline CDR1 is SGHAT and CDR2 FQDESV (reference sequence). Germline trimming cut 1 base from V and 4 bases from J; bases unmatched to any gene: 5. CDR3 length: 16 amino acids.

This clone showed up just once. This rearrangement joins TRBV12-5 to TRBJ2-1; 8 nucleotides agree with TRBD2. CDR1 and CDR2 from the germline V gene are LGHNT and FRNRAP. The CDR3 has 16 residues. V shed 0 bases, J shed 5 bases, and the junction held 6 bases outside the gene matches. CDR3 bases: TGTGCTAGTGGTTTGGTCGTCGGGGGGGCGGACAATGAGCAGTTCTTC. This translates into CASGLVVGGADNEQFF.

The rearrangement links TRBV5-5 to TRBJ2-2, with D possibly matching TRBD2 (6 bases). This CDR3 has 14 amino acids. V lost 3 bases and J 3 bases, leaving 9 bases between the germline ends. Looked up from germline, CDR1 is SGHKS and CDR2 is YYEKEE (reference sequence). The DNA for the CDR3 is TGTGCCAGCAGCTCAGGGACTGACACCGGGGAGCTGTTTTTT. Protein product: CASSSGTDTGELFF.

The V gene is TRBV6-1, the J gene TRBJ1-2, with D possibly being TRBD1 (6 bases). The CDR3 loop spans 14 amino acids. Trimming stripped 2 bases from V and 7 bases from J, with 14 bases between. Germline V gene sequence: CDR1 MNHNS, CDR2 SASEGT. The CDR3 here is CASSEQSGVGGYTF. In nucleotides, the CDR3 is TGTGCCAGCAGTGAACAGTCAGGGGTTGGTGGCTACACCTTC.

The V call is TRBV14, the J call TRBJ2-2, with D maybe TRBD2 (5 bases). CDR3 size: 15 residues. CDR1 is SGHDN, CDR2 FVKESK, per germline. Trimming removed 1 base from V and 5 bases from J, with 11 bases in between. The CDR3 DNA reads as TGTGCCAGCAGCCAAGCATGGGGAGAAACCGGGGAGCTGTTTTTT. As protein: CASSQAWGETGELFF.

The chain joins TRBV9 to TRBJ1-6; no reliable D call. Trimming removed 4 bases from V and 4 bases from J, with 12 bases in between. The V gene's germline CDR1 is SGDLS and CDR2 YYNGEE. The CDR3 sequence is 15 residues long. CDR3 sequence (DNA): TGTGCCAGCAGCCCCCCAGGATCATATAATTCACCCCTCCACTTT. This codes for CASSPPGSYNSPLHF. The variable domain in full, completed from reference TRBV9 and TRBJ1-6, reads DSGVTQTPKHLITATGQRVTLRCSPRSGDLSVYWYQQSLDQGLQFLIQYYNGEERAKGNILERFSAQQFPDLHSELNLSSLELGDSALYFCASSPPGSYNSPLHFGNGTRLTVT.

The J gene is TRBJ1-2, the V gene TRBV19, with D perhaps matching TRBD1 (5 bases). This CDR3 comprises 15 residues. Germline V lookup: CDR1 LNHDA, CDR2 SQIVND (reference sequence). Trimming took 4 bases from V and 4 from J, leaving 16 bases between them. CDR3 protein: CASSTQGELGYGYTF. CDR3 bases: TGTGCCAGTAGTACGCAAGGGGAACTTGGCTATGGCTACACCTTC. Combining the CDR3 with reference TRBV19 and TRBJ1-2 gives the whole variable domain DGGITQSPKYLFRKEGQNVTLSCEQNLNHDAMYWYRQDPGQGLRLIYYSQIVNDFQKGDIAEGYSVSREKKESFPLTVTSAQKNPTAFYLCASSTQGELGYGYTFGSGTRLTVV.

The sample holds one count of this clone. The rearrangement uses TRBV27 and TRBJ1-5, with D tentatively TRBD1 (6 bases). Trimming cost V 2 bases and J 5 bases, with 10 bases left between them. CDR1 is MNHEY, CDR2 SMNVEV, per germline (reference sequence). The CDR3 is made up of 14 amino acids. CDR3 in amino acids: CASSLGGNDQPQHF. The CDR3 DNA follows: TGTGCCAGCAGTTTAGGGGGCAACGATCAGCCCCAGCATTTT.